The source of this T cell receptor (beta chain) is a study of blood T cell repertoires in COVID-19. Study details: Italy, Spain and the United States were the sources of the convalescent and acute COVID-19 samples. The cDNA or gDNA used as material had been derived from T cells, B-cell-depleted T cells, or PBMCs.

The germline V and J ends were trimmed by 7 bases and 10 bases, with 23 bases remaining between them. The germline V gene has CDR1 SGHRS and CDR2 YFSETQ. The CDR3 totals 15 residues. Per the authors' pipeline: Estimation of nucleated cell counts relied on the amplification of reference gene primers. The method was immunoSEQ multiplex PCR; TCRdb's version includes in-frame clones alone and lacks a portion of them. The V and J calls and the clone size are those of that table, but D and trimming were determined from the DNA. The data hold roughly 150,000 clones, with 70% to 90% observed a single time. Specimen: peripheral blood. The TCR sequence derives from a man aged 55 to 70 with acute or convalescent COVID-19. The chain uses TRBV5-1 and TRBJ1-4, with a weak D call TRBD1 (6 bases). The CDR3 DNA follows: TGCGCCAGCCGAGCACAGGGAGGGGAAACCGGAAAACTGTTTTTT. Its translation: CASRAQGGETGKLFF.